The rows below give T cell receptor beta chains drawn from one sample of a study of blood T cells in healthy people across ages. TCRdb processed the 5' RACE reads anew with MiXCR; each CDR3 protein has one entry. Counted here are roughly 800,000 distinct CDR3 sequences, about three fifths occurring once; the ten biggest clones make up roughly 20%. The material sequenced was blood. All receptors come from a man aged 30 to 45 in good health. Both conserved end residues are part of each CDR3. D genes are given only for firm matches. Not every row has a clone size; where given, it reads once, few, many or a size class.

clone_size: NA
v_call: TRBV7-8
d_call: NA
j_call: TRBJ2-6
cdr3_aa: CASRGRGYSGANVLTF
cdr3_nt: TGTGCCAGCAGAGGCAGGGGCTACTCTGGGGCCAACGTCCTGACTTTC

clone_size: few
v_call: TRBV21-1
d_call: NA
j_call: TRBJ2-7
cdr3_aa: CASHHVGIAYEQYF
cdr3_nt: TGTGCCAGCCACCATGTAGGCATAGCCTACGAGCAGTACTTC

clone_size: NA
v_call: TRBV7-2
d_call: NA
j_call: TRBJ1-5
cdr3_aa: CASSLQSDQPQHF
cdr3_nt: TGTGCCAGCAGCTTACAGTCGGATCAGCCCCAGCATTTT

clone_size: NA
v_call: TRBV7-6
d_call: TRBD1
j_call: TRBJ2-5
cdr3_aa: CASSLGQGHFRETQYF
cdr3_nt: TGTGCCAGCAGCTTGGGACAGGGGCATTTTCGAGAGACCCAGTACTTC

clone_size: NA
v_call: TRBV29-1
d_call: TRBD1
j_call: TRBJ2-1
cdr3_aa: CSVHKSGGDEQFF
cdr3_nt: TGCAGCGTCCATAAGTCAGGGGGAGATGAGCAGTTCTTC

clone_size: NA
v_call: TRBV20-1
d_call: NA
j_call: TRBJ2-5
cdr3_aa: CSVDLVVGETQYF
cdr3_nt: TGCAGTGTAGACCTAGTGGTGGGAGAGACCCAGTACTTC

clone_size: NA
v_call: TRBV6-6
d_call: TRBD2
j_call: TRBJ2-1
cdr3_aa: CASSYQTSGYNEQFF
cdr3_nt: TGTGCCAGCAGTTACCAGACTAGCGGTTACAATGAGCAGTTCTTC

clone_size: NA
v_call: TRBV20-1
d_call: NA
j_call: TRBJ1-5
cdr3_aa: CSVEGQGNQPQHF
cdr3_nt: TGCAGTGTGGAGGGACAAGGCAATCAGCCCCAGCATTTT

clone_size: NA
v_call: TRBV29-1
d_call: NA
j_call: TRBJ1-2
cdr3_aa: CSVEVAGGYTF
cdr3_nt: TGCAGCGTCGAGGTGGCCGGCGGCTACACCTTC

clone_size: NA
v_call: TRBV4-3
d_call: NA
j_call: TRBJ2-5
cdr3_aa: CASSQSLDYEQYF
cdr3_nt: TGCGCCAGCAGCCAGTCACTGGATTATGAGCAGTACTTC

clone_size: NA
v_call: TRBV4-3
d_call: NA
j_call: TRBJ2-6
cdr3_aa: CATGAGESSGANVLTF
cdr3_nt: TGCGCCACCGGGGCCGGGGAAAGCTCTGGGGCCAACGTCCTGACTTTC

clone_size: few
v_call: TRBV20-1
d_call: NA
j_call: TRBJ1-4
cdr3_aa: CSATRAENEKLFF
cdr3_nt: TGCAGTGCGACCAGGGCGGAGAATGAAAAACTGTTTTTT

clone_size: NA
v_call: TRBV10-3
d_call: TRBD2
j_call: TRBJ2-3
cdr3_aa: CAISDGTSGGDTQYF
cdr3_nt: TGTGCCATCAGTGACGGGACTAGCGGAGGGGATACGCAGTATTTT

clone_size: few
v_call: TRBV6-5
d_call: NA
j_call: TRBJ2-5
cdr3_aa: CASSLLGVGSYGTQYF
cdr3_nt: TGTGCCAGCAGCCTACTAGGGGTCGGGTCCTACGGGACCCAGTACTTC

clone_size: NA
v_call: TRBV20-1
d_call: NA
j_call: TRBJ2-7
cdr3_aa: CSAYGSSGDYEQYF
cdr3_nt: TGCAGTGCATATGGATCGTCGGGGGACTACGAGCAGTACTTC

clone_size: NA
v_call: TRBV7-3
d_call: NA
j_call: TRBJ2-3
cdr3_aa: CASSRTGTFTDTQYF
cdr3_nt: TGTGCCAGCAGCCGCACCGGGACCTTCACAGATACGCAGTATTTT

clone_size: many
v_call: TRBV27
d_call: NA
j_call: TRBJ2-7
cdr3_aa: CASRPLGSYEQYF
cdr3_nt: TGTGCCAGCAGACCCCTTGGCTCCTACGAGCAGTACTTC

clone_size: NA
v_call: TRBV9
d_call: NA
j_call: TRBJ2-2
cdr3_aa: CASSVDMGPTGELFF
cdr3_nt: TGTGCCAGCAGCGTAGATATGGGCCCCACCGGGGAGCTGTTTTTT

clone_size: NA
v_call: TRBV20-1
d_call: NA
j_call: TRBJ1-2
cdr3_aa: CSAPRGGYGYTF
cdr3_nt: TGCAGTGCGCCGAGGGGGGGCTATGGCTACACCTTC

clone_size: few
v_call: TRBV12-3/TRBV12-4
d_call: TRBD1
j_call: TRBJ1-2
cdr3_aa: CASSRGQGANYGYTF
cdr3_nt: TGTGCCAGCAGCAGGGGACAGGGCGCTAACTATGGCTACACCTTC

clone_size: NA
v_call: TRBV5-1
d_call: TRBD2
j_call: TRBJ2-5
cdr3_aa: CASSLSFGGGPLNEQYF
cdr3_nt: TGCGCCAGCAGCTTGAGCTTTGGGGGAGGGCCTCTGAATGAGCAGTACTTC

clone_size: NA
v_call: TRBV7-9
d_call: NA
j_call: TRBJ2-7
cdr3_aa: CASSFHQYEQYF
cdr3_nt: TGTGCCAGCAGCTTTCACCAATACGAGCAGTACTTC

clone_size: NA
v_call: TRBV7-9
d_call: NA
j_call: TRBJ1-2
cdr3_aa: CASSPPSNYGYTF
cdr3_nt: TGTGCCAGCAGCCCACCGAGTAACTATGGCTACACCTTC